This TCR beta chain was found in a study of regulatory T cells in long-lasting Graves disease. For TCR beta, libraries came from iRepertoire HTBI primers and Arm-PCR of CDR3 regions. Per the original methods: Sequenced samples collectively carried roughly 60 TRBV and over 11 TRBJ segments. TCRdb re-called the multiplex PCR reads through MiXCR, storing one row per CDR3 protein. Here the V and J calls rest on TCRdb's processing, not on the authors' analysis. The sample has about 320,000 distinct CDR3 sequences, 18% seen once. This clonotype was counted many times. Time point described: newly diagnosed GD, antithyroid drugs for less than 3 months. There was RNA extracted from PBMCs, and the TCR library was made from it. This clonotype originated in a female donor with Graves disease. The specimen was peripheral blood mononuclear cells (PBMCs), collected at new diagnosis, from a patient treated with antithyroid drugs.

The CDR3 DNA reads as TGCAGCGTTCAACAGGGGTTTGACTATGGCTACACCTTC. This sequence encodes CSVQQGFDYGYTF. The chain employs TRBV29-1 and TRBJ1-2, with TRBD1 identical over 7 bases. The CDR3 extends over 13 amino acids. J was trimmed by 3 bases and V by 5 bases; bases with no gene match: 6. Germline CDR1 is SQVTM and CDR2 is ANQGSEA.